A selection of T cell receptor beta chains follows, all from one sample in a study of shared clonotypes between healthy human individuals. The method was immunoSEQ multiplex PCR; TCRdb's version includes in-frame clones alone and lacks a portion of them. The sample holds over 2 million clones, about 95% seen once. The sequenced sample consisted of naive CD8+ T cells sorted from blood. These receptors came from a man aged 18 to 30 in good health. The CDR3 runs from the conserved cysteine through the conserved F or W. Fields, in order: CDR3 protein, CDR3 DNA, clone size, D gene, J gene, CDR3 length, V gene. D genes are given only for firm matches. Only part of the rows carry a size: once, few, many, or a class if the clone is expanded.

CDR3aa: CASSLAARTGELFF
CDR3nt: TGTGCCAGCAGCTTAGCGGCTAGGACCGGGGAGCTGTTTTTT
abundance: .
d_gene: .
j_gene: TRBJ2-2
len: 14
v_gene: TRBV7-6

CDR3aa: CASSDLPGDPDNEQFF
CDR3nt: TGTGCCAGCAGTGATCTCCCGGGGGACCCAGACAATGAGCAGTTCTTC
abundance: .
d_gene: .
j_gene: TRBJ2-1
len: 16
v_gene: TRBV6-1

CDR3aa: CASSLGADPYNEQFF
CDR3nt: TGTGCCAGCAGCTTAGGAGCGGACCCCTACAATGAGCAGTTCTTC
abundance: .
d_gene: .
j_gene: TRBJ2-1
len: 15
v_gene: TRBV7-6

CDR3aa: CASSVGRGSTDTQYF
CDR3nt: TGTGCCAGCAGTGTGGGTAGGGGAAGCACAGATACGCAGTATTTT
abundance: .
d_gene: .
j_gene: TRBJ2-3
len: 15
v_gene: TRBV6-5

CDR3aa: CASSETSGQETQYF
CDR3nt: TGTGCCAGCAGTGAAACTAGCGGCCAAGAGACCCAGTACTTC
abundance: .
d_gene: TRBD2
j_gene: TRBJ2-5
len: 14
v_gene: TRBV2

CDR3aa: CAGTPGRDYGYTF
CDR3nt: TGTGCCGGCACCCCAGGACGGGACTATGGCTACACCTTC
abundance: .
d_gene: .
j_gene: TRBJ1-2
len: 13
v_gene: TRBV6-4

CDR3aa: CASSPGLLYYEQYF
CDR3nt: TGTGCCAGTAGTCCGGGACTCCTATACTACGAGCAGTACTTC
abundance: once
d_gene: .
j_gene: TRBJ2-7
len: 14
v_gene: TRBV19

CDR3aa: CASSPWGGTDTQYF
CDR3nt: TGTGCCAGCAGCCCATGGGGGGGTACAGATACGCAGTATTTT
abundance: .
d_gene: TRBD2
j_gene: TRBJ2-3
len: 14
v_gene: TRBV9

CDR3aa: CASSQDRSGAGTSGRYNSYNEQFF
CDR3nt: TGTGCCAGCAGCCAAGATAGGTCCGGGGCAGGGACTAGCGGGAGATATAACTCCTACAATGAGCAGTTCTTC
abundance: .
d_gene: TRBD2
j_gene: TRBJ2-1
len: 24
v_gene: TRBV4-2

CDR3aa: CASSPETGGSNTEAFF
CDR3nt: TGTGCCAGCTCACCAGAGACAGGGGGCTCGAACACTGAAGCTTTCTTT
abundance: .
d_gene: TRBD1
j_gene: TRBJ1-1
len: 16
v_gene: TRBV18

CDR3aa: CASSVDGNPNIQYF
CDR3nt: TGTGCCAGCAGCGTAGACGGTAACCCAAATATTCAGTACTTC
abundance: .
d_gene: .
j_gene: TRBJ2-4
len: 14
v_gene: TRBV9

CDR3aa: CASSSIAGAEYEQFF
CDR3nt: TGTGCCAGCAGTTCTATAGCGGGAGCAGAATATGAGCAGTTCTTC
abundance: .
d_gene: TRBD2
j_gene: TRBJ2-1
len: 15
v_gene: TRBV2

CDR3aa: CASSSSQGMNTEAFF
CDR3nt: TGTGCCAGCAGCTCTAGTCAGGGCATGAACACTGAAGCTTTCTTT
abundance: once
d_gene: .
j_gene: TRBJ1-1
len: 15
v_gene: TRBV7-9

CDR3aa: CASSKGFGYTF
CDR3nt: TGTGCCAGCAGTAAAGGGTTTGGCTACACCTTC
abundance: .
d_gene: .
j_gene: TRBJ1-2
len: 11
v_gene: TRBV27

CDR3aa: CSVEERGVDGTYEQYF
CDR3nt: TGCAGCGTTGAGGAACGGGGGGTAGACGGAACCTACGAGCAGTACTTC
abundance: .
d_gene: TRBD2
j_gene: TRBJ2-7
len: 16
v_gene: TRBV29-1

CDR3aa: CASGFLTSAGPENTEAFF
CDR3nt: TGTGCTAGTGGTTTCCTTACATCCGCCGGGCCGGAGAACACTGAAGCTTTCTTT
abundance: .
d_gene: .
j_gene: TRBJ1-1
len: 18
v_gene: TRBV12-5

CDR3aa: CASSVEYSQETQYF
CDR3nt: TGTGCCAGCAGCGTAGAGTATAGCCAAGAGACCCAGTACTTC
abundance: .
d_gene: .
j_gene: TRBJ2-5
len: 14
v_gene: TRBV9

CDR3aa: CASSLAQGYQETQYF
CDR3nt: TGTGCCAGCAGCTTAGCCCAGGGTTACCAAGAGACCCAGTACTTC
abundance: .
d_gene: .
j_gene: TRBJ2-5
len: 15
v_gene: TRBV7-9

CDR3aa: CASASSDSRTGELFF
CDR3nt: TGTGCCAGCGCCTCTTCGGACTCACGCACCGGGGAGCTGTTTTTT
abundance: .
d_gene: .
j_gene: TRBJ2-2
len: 15
v_gene: TRBV9